A single T cell receptor beta chain is shown here with its context. These data are taken from a study of T-cell memory formation after mild COVID-19. A single record per CDR3 protein comes from TCRdb applying MiXCR to the 5' RACE reads. The profile covers about 320,000 distinct CDR3 sequences, with 14% appearing a single time and around a fifth taken by the ten largest. The ends lost 0 bases at V and 5 bases at J; junction bases unmatched: 13. The CDR3 runs 18 residues. Germline CDR1 reads SGHVS; CDR2 reads FNYEAQ. The sequence was collected from a man younger than 35 who had mild COVID-19 (a few samples of this study predate the infection). Cell type and time point are not known. The sequenced sample was PBMCs or a T cell subset sorted from them (not recorded which). The V call is TRBV7-6, the J call TRBJ2-1; 7 bases fit TRBD2. The CDR3 here is CASSLAAETRGRDNEQFF. The CDR3 bases are TGTGCCAGCAGCTTAGCAGCGGAAACACGGGGGAGGGACAATGAGCAGTTCTTC. Based on the CDR3 plus reference TRBV7-6 and TRBJ2-1, the full variable domain is GAGVSQSPRYKVTKRGQDVALRCDPISGHVSLYWYRQALGQGPEFLTYFNYEAQQDKSGLPNDRFSAERPEGSISTLTIQRTEQRDSAMYRCASSLAAETRGRDNEQFFGPGTRLTVL.